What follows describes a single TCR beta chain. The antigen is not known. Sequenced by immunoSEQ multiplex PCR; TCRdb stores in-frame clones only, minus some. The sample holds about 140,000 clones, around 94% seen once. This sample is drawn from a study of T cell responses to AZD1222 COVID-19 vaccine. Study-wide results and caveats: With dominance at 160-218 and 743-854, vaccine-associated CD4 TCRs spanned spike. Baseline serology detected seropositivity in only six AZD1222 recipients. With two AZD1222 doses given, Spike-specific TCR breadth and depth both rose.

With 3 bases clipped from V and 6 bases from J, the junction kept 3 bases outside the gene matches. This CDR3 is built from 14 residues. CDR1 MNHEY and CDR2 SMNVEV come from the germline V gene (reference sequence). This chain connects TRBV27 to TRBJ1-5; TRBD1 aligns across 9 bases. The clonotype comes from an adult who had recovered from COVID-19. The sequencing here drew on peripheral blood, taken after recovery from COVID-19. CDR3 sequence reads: CASSFTGGSQPQHF. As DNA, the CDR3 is TGTGCCAGCAGTTTTACAGGGGGCTCTCAGCCCCAGCATTTT.